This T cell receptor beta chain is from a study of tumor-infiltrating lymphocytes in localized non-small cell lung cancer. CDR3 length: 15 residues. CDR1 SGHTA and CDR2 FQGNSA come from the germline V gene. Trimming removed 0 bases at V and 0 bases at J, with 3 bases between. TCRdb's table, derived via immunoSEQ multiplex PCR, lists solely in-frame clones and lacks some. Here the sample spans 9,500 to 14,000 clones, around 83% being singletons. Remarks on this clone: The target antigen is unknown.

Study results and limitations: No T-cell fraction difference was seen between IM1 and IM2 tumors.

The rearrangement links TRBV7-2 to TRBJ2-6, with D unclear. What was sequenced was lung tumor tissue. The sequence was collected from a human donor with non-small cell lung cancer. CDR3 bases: TGTGCCAGCAGCTTAGCCGCCTCTGGGGCCAACGTCCTGACTTTC. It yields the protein CASSLAASGANVLTF.